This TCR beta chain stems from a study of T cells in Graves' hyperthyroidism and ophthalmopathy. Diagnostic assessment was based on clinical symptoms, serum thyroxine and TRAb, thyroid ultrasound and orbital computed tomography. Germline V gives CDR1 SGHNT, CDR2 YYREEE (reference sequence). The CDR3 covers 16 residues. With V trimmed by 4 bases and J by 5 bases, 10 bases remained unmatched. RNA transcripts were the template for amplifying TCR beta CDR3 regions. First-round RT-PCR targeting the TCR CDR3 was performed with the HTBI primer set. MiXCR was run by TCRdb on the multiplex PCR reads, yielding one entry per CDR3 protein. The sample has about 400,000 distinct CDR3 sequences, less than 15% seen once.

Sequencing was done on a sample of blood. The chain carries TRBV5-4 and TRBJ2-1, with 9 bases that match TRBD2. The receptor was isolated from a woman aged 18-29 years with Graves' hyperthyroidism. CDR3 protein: CASSPQGAGGDNEQFF. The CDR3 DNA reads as TGTGCCAGCAGCCCCCAGGGAGCGGGAGGTGACAATGAGCAGTTCTTC.